This entry features one T cell receptor (beta chain) sequence. What it binds is not known. TCRdb's table, derived via immunoSEQ multiplex PCR, lists solely in-frame clones and lacks some. The sample records some 14,000 clones, roughly 60% being singletons. CDR1 and CDR2 from the germline V gene are SGHAT and FQNNGV. The CDR3 is 19 amino acids. Trimming removed 2 bases from V and 4 bases from J; junction bases left unmatched: 16. This entry is derived from a study of CD4+ T cells in melanoma. Overall study results and limits: Neoantigen-specific CD4+ T cells in melanoma reportedly had diverse differentiation states.

Input material: cells from a culture (not recorded whether cultured in vitro). The receptor comes from a human donor with melanoma. The chain has TRBV11-2 and TRBJ2-1; 8 nucleotides align to TRBD2. CDR3 residues: CASSLSFSGAWGLYNEQFF. CDR3 DNA: TGTGCCAGCAGCTTATCTTTTAGCGGGGCCTGGGGACTTTACAATGAGCAGTTCTTC.